Sequencing of this T cell receptor beta chain was carried out in a study of lymphopenia after photon versus proton radiotherapy. Produced via immunoSEQ multiplex PCR; TCRdb's table is partial and in-frame only. The table lists over 25,000 clones, 85% to 90% of them singletons. General study points: Authors raise, but do not show, better survival with proton therapy. In patients who died, overall survival fell as post-nadir TCR diversity dropped more.

On this clone: Antigen unknown.

Germline V lookup: CDR1 MNHEY, CDR2 SMNVEV (reference sequence). This CDR3 is 15 amino acids long. V trimming: 6 bases; J trimming: 2 bases; junction bases outside the gene matches: 3. The gene calls are TRBV27 and TRBJ2-6; TRBD1 aligns across 8 bases. The specimen was peripheral blood, collected from a patient treated with photon-based radiotherapy. The TCR sequence derives from a woman aged 50 to 60 with pancreatic cancer. This CDR3 is CASRDRAPGANVLTF. The CDR3 DNA follows: TGTGCCAGCAGGGACAGGGCCCCTGGGGCCAACGTCCTGACTTTC.